The rows below give T cell receptor beta chains drawn from one sample of a study of follicular helper T cells after annual influenza vaccination. The data were produced by immunoSEQ multiplex PCR, yet TCRdb's version contains in-frame clones alone and is incomplete. The sample includes about 6,800 clones, approximately 91% of them seen just once. The source material was CXCR5+ CD38- circulating T follicular helper cells from blood, sampled 7 days after influenza vaccination. The receptors shown here come from an adult who received the influenza vaccine. The CDR3 runs from the conserved cysteine through the conserved F or W. D genes are given only for firm matches. A row's size may be missing; if present it is once, few, many or a size class.

J | size | D | length | V | CDR3 | DNA
TRBJ1-1 | . | . | 12 | TRBV6-5 | CASSLGQGEAFF | TGTGCCAGCAGTTTGGGGCAGGGTGAAGCTTTCTTT
TRBJ1-4 | once | . | 13 | TRBV6-5 | CASRPNRDEKLFF | TGTGCCAGCAGACCCAACAGAGATGAAAAACTGTTTTTT
TRBJ1-6 | . | . | 15 | TRBV27 | CASSLQTERSWPLHF | TGTGCCAGCAGTTTACAGACAGAGAGGTCATGGCCCCTCCACTTT
TRBJ2-1 | . | . | 12 | TRBV28 | CASSPRSNEQFF | TGTGCCAGCAGTCCGAGATCTAATGAGCAGTTCTTC
TRBJ1-5 | . | . | 13 | TRBV30 | CAWSGQANQPQHF | TGTGCCTGGAGTGGACAGGCTAATCAGCCCCAGCATTTT
TRBJ2-1 | . | TRBD1 | 16 | TRBV7-7 | CASSLEAGGENNEQFF | TGTGCTAGCAGCTTAGAGGCAGGGGGCGAGAACAATGAGCAGTTCTTC
TRBJ2-7 | . | . | 13 | TRBV19 | CASRSPGGHEQYF | TGTGCCAGTAGATCTCCCGGGGGTCACGAGCAGTACTTC
TRBJ1-2 | . | . | 13 | TRBV28 | CASRTPPGYGYTF | TGTGCCAGCAGGACCCCCCCCGGGTATGGCTACACCTTC
TRBJ2-2 | . | . | 14 | TRBV19 | CASSAGTDTGELFF | TGTGCCAGTAGTGCCGGGACGGACACCGGGGAGCTGTTTTTT
TRBJ2-5 | . | TRBD1 | 16 | TRBV4-1 | CASSQVPDRDQETQYF | TGCGCCAGCAGCCAGGTACCTGACAGGGACCAAGAGACCCAGTACTTC
TRBJ1-2 | . | . | 12 | TRBV7-2 | CASSTDLFGYTF | TGTGCCAGCAGCACCGATTTGTTTGGCTACACCTTC
TRBJ1-4 | . | . | 12 | TRBV19 | CASSIGGEKLFF | TGTGCCAGTAGTATAGGAGGGGAAAAACTGTTTTTT
TRBJ1-2 | . | . | 15 | TRBV10-3 | CAIRPGDITNYGYTF | TGTGCCATCAGGCCAGGGGATATTACTAACTATGGCTACACCTTC